Listed below are T cell receptor beta chains from one sample, sequenced in a study of long-term antiretroviral therapy in people with HIV. Measured with immunoSEQ multiplex PCR; TCRdb has only the in-frame clones, and not every one. The data show 20,000 to 25,000 clones, around 80% seen once. The material sequenced was unsorted PBMCs, taken 4.1 years after starting antiretroviral therapy. Receptor source: a woman aged 40 to 49 with HIV. Each CDR3 is given with its conserved first and last residue. The D gene is left open where the match is weak. Some rows mark clone size as missing; the rest say once, few, many or name a class of expanded clone.

.	TRBV7-2	TRBJ2-5	.	TGTGCCAGCAGCTTTGGGTACGGCCAAGAGACCCAGTACTTC	CASSFGYGQETQYF
.	TRBV11-2	TRBJ1-2	.	TGTGCCAGCAGCTTAGATAGCTCGGTCAGCACCTTC	CASSLDSSVSTF
.	TRBV11-3	TRBJ1-1	.	TGTGCCAGCAGCCCCTCCTGGAACACTGAAGCTTTCTTT	CASSPSWNTEAFF
once	TRBV4-3	TRBJ2-1	.	TGCGCCAGCAGCCAAGCGTGGTTAAACTCCTACAATGAGCAGTTCTTC	CASSQAWLNSYNEQFF
.	TRBV5-4	TRBJ2-7	.	TGTGCCAGCAGCCCCGGGACCAGGTCGCGTGAGCAGTACTTC	CASSPGTRSREQYF
.	TRBV11-2	TRBJ1-1	.	TGTGCCAGCAGCTCCTCGGGAGGCACTGAAGCTTTCTTT	CASSSSGGTEAFF
.	TRBV5-1	TRBJ2-3	.	TGCGCCAGCAGCCGGGGAGCTAGCACAGATACGCAGTATTTT	CASSRGASTDTQYF
.	TRBV5-4	TRBJ2-1	TRBD2	TGTGCCAGCAGCCACCCTAGCGGGGGGGGCGAGCAGTTCTTC	CASSHPSGGGEQFF
few	TRBV4-1	TRBJ2-1	.	TGCGCCAGCAGCCAAGAAGGTGGGGATGAGCAGTTCTTC	CASSQEGGDEQFF
.	TRBV6-5	TRBJ2-3	TRBD2	TGTGCCAGCAGTTCCCTAGCGGGGGGTGATACGCAGTATTTT	CASSSLAGGDTQYF
.	TRBV14	TRBJ1-2	TRBD1	TGTGCCAGCAGCTTTACAGGGGGCTTTGGCTACACCTTC	CASSFTGGFGYTF
.	TRBV5-5	TRBJ2-1	TRBD1	TGTGCCAGCAGCTTGGAGGGGGCCGTGTTCTTC	CASSLEGAVFF
.	TRBV7-9	TRBJ2-7	.	TGTGCCAGCAGCTTAGGGTATGGGCAGGGTATGTACGAGCAGTACTTC	CASSLGYGQGMYEQYF
.	TRBV6-5	TRBJ2-5	TRBD2	TGTGCCAGCGCCAAGAGGACTAGCGGGAGTGAGACCCAGTACTTC	CASAKRTSGSETQYF
.	TRBV2	TRBJ2-7	.	TGTGCCAACCGCCGAAGCGGGGACACCTACGAGCAGTACTTC	CANRRSGDTYEQYF
.	TRBV7-9	TRBJ2-5	.	TGTGCCAGCAGCTTGGGGGGGACAGGTTATCAAGAGACCCAGTACTTC	CASSLGGTGYQETQYF
.	TRBV14	TRBJ2-2	TRBD1	TGTGCCAGCAGCCATAGGACAGGGAACACCGGGGAGCTGTTTTTT	CASSHRTGNTGELFF
.	TRBV19	TRBJ2-7	.	TGTGCCAGTAGTACACAGACAGATTTTTACCTCTACGAGCAGTACTTC	CASSTQTDFYLYEQYF
.	TRBV19	TRBJ1-1	.	TGTGCCAGTAAACAGGGGAACACTGAAGCTTTCTTT	CASKQGNTEAFF
.	TRBV4-1	TRBJ2-7	TRBD1	TGCGCCAGCAGCCAAGATAGGACAGGGGGCGGCGAGCAGTACTTC	CASSQDRTGGGEQYF
few	TRBV5-1	TRBJ1-1	TRBD1	TGCGCCAGCAGCTTGGTGACGGGACAGGTGACTGAAGCTTTCTTT	CASSLVTGQVTEAFF
.	TRBV5-6	TRBJ2-3	.	TGTGCCAGCAGCCTCACAGATACGCAGTATTTT	CASSLTDTQYF
once	TRBV6-6	TRBJ1-4	.	TGTGCCAGCAGCCACTGGACAGCTGAAAAACTGTTTTTT	CASSHWTAEKLFF
.	TRBV10-1	TRBJ2-7	TRBD2	TGCGCCAGCAGTGCATCGCGGGGGTTAGGCACCTACGAGCAGTACTTC	CASSASRGLGTYEQYF
.	TRBV5-6	TRBJ2-6	.	TGTGCCAGCAGCACGGATATACAGGGAGCTGGGGCCAACGTCCTGACTTTC	CASSTDIQGAGANVLTF
.	TRBV18	TRBJ1-5	TRBD1	TGTGCCAGCTCATTTACAGGGGTCAAACATCAGCCCCAGCATTTT	CASSFTGVKHQPQHF